These 6 T cell receptor beta chains share one sample of origin, sequenced in a study of human T cells and chemical hapten exposure. The time point is: patch test 3, about 24 weeks after DPC sensitization. Described treatment: therapeutic diphenylcyclopropenone sensitization with weekly scalp DPC. Using its own MiXCR run on the RACE reads, TCRdb lists one record per CDR3 protein. This sample has some 110,000 distinct CDR3 sequences, with over 9% found just once. This sample comprised whole blood, obtained in connection with sensitization to the hapten diphenylcyclopropenone (DPC). All receptors come from a woman aged 45-60 years with alopecia areata. Some clones in this sample may be carry-over from other donors' samples.

This clonotype was detected a few times. The chain has TRBV6-5 and TRBJ2-6, with D perhaps being TRBD1 or TRBD2 (5 bases each). CDR1 is MNHEY and CDR2 is SVGAGI in the germline V gene. V lost 3 bases and J 4 bases, leaving 10 bases between the germline ends. The CDR3 is 15 residues long. The DNA for the CDR3 is TGTGCCAGCAGTTATGGGGGAGCCGGGGCCAACGTCCTGACTTTC. It yields the protein CASSYGGAGANVLTF.

This clonotype was seen ten or more times. The chain recombines TRBV6-5 with TRBJ2-7, with a weak D call TRBD1 (5 bases). Trimming pared 5 bases from V and 2 bases from J, leaving 19 bases between. The CDR3 extends over 16 amino acids. Germline V CDR1 and CDR2: MNHEY, SVGAGI. For the CDR3, the DNA is TGTGCCAGCAGTCGCCGTCCGGATGTAGGGGCCTACGAGCAGTACTTC. It specifies CASSRRPDVGAYEQYF.

This chain joins TRBV7-2 and TRBJ2-3; 9 bases align to TRBD2. The germline gives CDR1 SGHTA, CDR2 FQGNSA. The V and J ends lost 3 bases and 10 bases, in that order; junction bases with no gene match: 2. The CDR3 is 12 amino acids. The CDR3 region has the DNA TGTGCCAGCAGCTTGGGCGGGGGGGCGCAGTATTTT. Translated: CASSLGGGAQYF.

In this sample, this clonotype turned up a few times. The rearrangement links TRBV7-2 to TRBJ1-5; 8 bases line up with TRBD1. V was pared by 4 bases and J by 1 base, with 6 bases of the junction left unmatched. The germline CDR1 and CDR2 sequences are SGHTA and FQGNSA. CDR3 length: 16 residues. CDR3 in amino acids: CASSSRQGPSNQPQHF. In nucleotides, the CDR3 is TGTGCCAGCAGCTCCCGACAGGGGCCGAGCAATCAGCCCCAGCATTTT.

The chain couples TRBV5-1 to TRBJ2-7, with a possible D match to TRBD2 (6 bases). Deletions cut 4 bases from V and 3 bases from J, with 20 bases between. CDR3 length equals 16 residues. CDR1 SGHRS and CDR2 YFSETQ come from the germline V gene. The CDR3 sequence: CASSRESGVGNYEQYF. For the CDR3, the DNA is TGCGCCAGCAGCCGTGAGTCGGGGGTAGGGAACTACGAGCAGTACTTC. Full variable domain (remainder filled in from reference TRBV5-1 and TRBJ2-7): KAGVTQTPRYLIKTRGQQVTLSCSPISGHRSVSWYQQTPGQGLQFLFEYFSETQRNKGNFPGRFSGRQFSNSRSEMNVSTLELGDSALYLCASSRESGVGNYEQYFGPGTRLTVT.

In its sample, this clonotype was seen many times. Its ends do not fully match the called genes, so a read error is possible. The V and J genes are TRBV20-1 and TRBJ2-7; unclear D gene. Germline loops: CDR1 DFQATT, CDR2 SNEGSKA (reference sequence). The CDR3 covers 9 residues. CDR3 nucleotide sequence: TGCAGTGCTAGTGGGTTCGGAGTCTTC. Encoded protein: CSASGFGVF.